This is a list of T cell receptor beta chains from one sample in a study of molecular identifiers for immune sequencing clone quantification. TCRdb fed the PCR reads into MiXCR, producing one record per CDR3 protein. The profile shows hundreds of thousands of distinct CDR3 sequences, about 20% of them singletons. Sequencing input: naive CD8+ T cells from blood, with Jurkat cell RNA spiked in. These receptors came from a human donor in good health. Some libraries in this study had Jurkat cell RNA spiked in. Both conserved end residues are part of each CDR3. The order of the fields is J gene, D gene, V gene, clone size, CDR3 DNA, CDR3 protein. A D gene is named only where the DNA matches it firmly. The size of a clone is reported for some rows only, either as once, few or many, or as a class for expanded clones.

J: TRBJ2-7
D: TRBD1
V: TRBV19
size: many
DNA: TGTGCCAGTAGAACGACAGGGCGAACCGAGCAGTACTTC
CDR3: CASRTTGRTEQYF

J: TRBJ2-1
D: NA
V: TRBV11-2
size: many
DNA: TGTGCCAGCAGTTCAAGGGAGTCCCCCCCCTACAATGAGCAGTTCTTC
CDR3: CASSSRESPPYNEQFF

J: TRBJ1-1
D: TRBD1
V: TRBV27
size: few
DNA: TGTGCCAGCAGTCCACGGGACAGTTGGACTGAAGCTTTCTTT
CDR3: CASSPRDSWTEAFF

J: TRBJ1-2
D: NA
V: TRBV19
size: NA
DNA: TGTGCCAGTAGTAACGTCGGGACCATCGACAGTCCTAACTATGACTACACCTTC
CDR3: CASSNVGTIDSPNYDYTF

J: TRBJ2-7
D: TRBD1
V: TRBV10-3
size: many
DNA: TGTGCCATCAGTAACCCGGGACAGGGGCCCTACGAGCAGTACTTC
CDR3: CAISNPGQGPYEQYF

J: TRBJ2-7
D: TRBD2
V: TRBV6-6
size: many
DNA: TGTGCCAGCAGTGACATAGCGGGAGATGACGAGCAGTACTTC
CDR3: CASSDIAGDDEQYF

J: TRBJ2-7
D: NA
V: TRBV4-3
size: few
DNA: TGCGCCAGCAGCCAAGACAGGGCGGGCACCTCCTACGAGCAGTACTTC
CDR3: CASSQDRAGTSYEQYF

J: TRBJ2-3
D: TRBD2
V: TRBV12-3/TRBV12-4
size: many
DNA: TGTGCCAGCAGTTTAGTGCTAGCGGCTAGCACAGATACGCAGTATTTT
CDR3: CASSLVLAASTDTQYF

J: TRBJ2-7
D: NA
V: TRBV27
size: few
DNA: TGTGCCAGCAGTTTGGTGGAGGGCGACGAGCAGTACTTC
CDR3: CASSLVEGDEQYF

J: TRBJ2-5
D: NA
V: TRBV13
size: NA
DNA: TGTGCCAGCAGCTTGTTGAGTTACAGACAAGAGACCCAGTACTTC
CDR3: CASSLLSYRQETQYF

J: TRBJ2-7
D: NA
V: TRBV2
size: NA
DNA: TGTGCCAGCGGACCTACTGGACAGAGCTCCTACGAGCGGTACTTC
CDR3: CASGPTGQSSYERYF

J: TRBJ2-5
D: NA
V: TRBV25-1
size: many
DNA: TGTGCCAGCAGTGAATTAGTGGGGTTAGAGACCCAGTACTTC
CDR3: CASSELVGLETQYF

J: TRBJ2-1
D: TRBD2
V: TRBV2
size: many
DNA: TGTGCCAGCAGTGGGGGACTAGCCAATGAGCAGTTCTTC
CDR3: CASSGGLANEQFF

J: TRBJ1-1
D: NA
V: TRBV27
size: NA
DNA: TGTGCCAGCAGTGCGCAAAGAGTGAACACTGAAGCTTTCTTT
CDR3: CASSAQRVNTEAFF

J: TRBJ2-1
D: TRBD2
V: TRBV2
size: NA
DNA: TGTGCCAGCAGTGAAGCCCCAGCGGGAACTTCCAAGAGCAATGAGCAGTTCTTC
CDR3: CASSEAPAGTSKSNEQFF

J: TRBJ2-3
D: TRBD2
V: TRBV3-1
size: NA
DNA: TGTGCCAGCAGCCATGGCGCGGGGGGGCGAGATACGCAGTATTTT
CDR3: CASSHGAGGRDTQYF

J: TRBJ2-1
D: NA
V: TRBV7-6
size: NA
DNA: TGTGCCAGCAGCTTAGCGGAAGGACAGTCCTACAATGAGCAGTTCTTC
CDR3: CASSLAEGQSYNEQFF

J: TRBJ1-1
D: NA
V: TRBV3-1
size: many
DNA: TGTGCCAGCAGCCCACCTTGGGGGAGTGAAGCTTTCTTT
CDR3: CASSPPWGSEAFF

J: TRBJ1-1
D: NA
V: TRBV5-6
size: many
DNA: TGTGCCAGCAGCTTGTATACAGCCGAAGCTTTCTTT
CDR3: CASSLYTAEAFF

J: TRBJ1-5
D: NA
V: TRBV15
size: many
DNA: TGTGCCACCAGCAGAGCTTGGACAGAGTACAATCAGCCCCAGCATTTT
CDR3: CATSRAWTEYNQPQHF

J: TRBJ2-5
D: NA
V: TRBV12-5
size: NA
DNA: TGTGCTAGTGGTTTGGTGCCAGGGCGAGAGACCCAGTACTTC
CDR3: CASGLVPGRETQYF

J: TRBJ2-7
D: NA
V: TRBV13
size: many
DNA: TGTGCCAGCAGCTTAGGGTATGAGGAGGAGCAGTACTTC
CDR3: CASSLGYEEEQYF

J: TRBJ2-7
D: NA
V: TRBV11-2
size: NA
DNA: TGTGCCAGCAGCTCCGATTGGGGAATGAAGGCCTACGAGCAGTACTTC
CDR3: CASSSDWGMKAYEQYF

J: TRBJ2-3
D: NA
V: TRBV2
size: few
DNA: TGTGCCAGCAGTTACCACGGCAGGGGAAAGAGCACAGATACGCAGTATTTT
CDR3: CASSYHGRGKSTDTQYF

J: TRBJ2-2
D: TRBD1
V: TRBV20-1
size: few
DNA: TGCAGTGCTCCCAGGGGGCGGATTACCGGGGAGCTGTTTTTT
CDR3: CSAPRGRITGELFF

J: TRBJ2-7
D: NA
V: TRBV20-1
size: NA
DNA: TGCAGTGCTAGAGATCGGGGCCAGGGTTGGGGGGGGCCTTACGAGCAGTACTTC
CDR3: CSARDRGQGWGGPYEQYF

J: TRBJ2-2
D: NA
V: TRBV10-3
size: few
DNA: TGTGCCATCAGTGAGTCCGGGGGGCTGTTTTTT
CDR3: CAISESGGLFF

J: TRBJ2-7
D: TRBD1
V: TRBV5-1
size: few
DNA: TGCGCCAGCAGCGAACCAACAGGGGTGAACTCCTACGAGCAGTACTTC
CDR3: CASSEPTGVNSYEQYF

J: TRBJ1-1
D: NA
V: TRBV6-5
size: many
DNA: TGTGCCAGCAGTTACGCTTCGGGGGGGAGAGAAGCTTTCTTT
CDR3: CASSYASGGREAFF

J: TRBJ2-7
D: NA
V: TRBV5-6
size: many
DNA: TGTGCCAGCAGCTACGGTACCGGCGGAGGGGCCGGCGAGCAGTACTTC
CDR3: CASSYGTGGGAGEQYF

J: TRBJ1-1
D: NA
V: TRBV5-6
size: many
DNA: TGTGCCAGCAGCTTGAGCAGGTCTGAAGCTTTCTTT
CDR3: CASSLSRSEAFF

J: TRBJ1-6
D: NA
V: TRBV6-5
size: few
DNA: TGTGCCAGCAGTTTTGGACAGCTCTATAATTCACCCCTCCACTTT
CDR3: CASSFGQLYNSPLHF

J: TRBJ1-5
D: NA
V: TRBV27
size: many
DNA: TGTGCCAGCAGTTTATCAGGGCTTAATCAGCCCCAGCATTTT
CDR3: CASSLSGLNQPQHF

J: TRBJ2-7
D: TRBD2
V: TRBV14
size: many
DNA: TGTGCCAGCAGCCAAGATCGGTCGGGACTAAGCGAGCAGTACTTC
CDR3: CASSQDRSGLSEQYF

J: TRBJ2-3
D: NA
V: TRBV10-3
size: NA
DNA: TGTGCCATCAGTGAGTCGACGACTATCGGTTCAGATACGCAGTATTTT
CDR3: CAISESTTIGSDTQYF

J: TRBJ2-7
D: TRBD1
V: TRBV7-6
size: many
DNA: TGTGCCAGCAGCCCGGACAGGGTGATGGTCTACGAGCAGTACTTC
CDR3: CASSPDRVMVYEQYF

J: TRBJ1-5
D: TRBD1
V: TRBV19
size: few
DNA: TGTGCCAGTAGTACGGACAGGGGGCGTCAGCCCCAGCATTTT
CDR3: CASSTDRGRQPQHF

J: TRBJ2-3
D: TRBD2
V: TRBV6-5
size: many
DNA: TGTGCCAGCAGTTACGGACTAGGGACAGATACGCAGTATTTT
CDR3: CASSYGLGTDTQYF

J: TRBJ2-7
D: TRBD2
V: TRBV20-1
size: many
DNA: TGCAGTGCCCCGCCCTATGCGGGAGGGCCCTACGAGCAGTACTTC
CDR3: CSAPPYAGGPYEQYF

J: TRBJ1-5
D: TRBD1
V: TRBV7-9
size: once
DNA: TGTGCCAGCAGCTCACAAATTTGGACAGGGGGAAGCAATCAGCCCCAGCATTTT
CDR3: CASSSQIWTGGSNQPQHF

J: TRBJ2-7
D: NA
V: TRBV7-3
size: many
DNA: TGTGCCAGCAGCTTAATGGGCGGGTCTACCTACGAGCAGTACTTC
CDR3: CASSLMGGSTYEQYF

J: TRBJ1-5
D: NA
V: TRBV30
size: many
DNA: TGTGCCTGGAGTTTAGGGACCGCTAGCAATCAGCCCCAGCATTTT
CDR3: CAWSLGTASNQPQHF

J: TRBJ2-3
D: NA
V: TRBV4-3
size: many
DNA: TGCGCCAGCAGCCCCTTAGGGGGAGACACAGATACGCAGTATTTT
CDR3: CASSPLGGDTDTQYF

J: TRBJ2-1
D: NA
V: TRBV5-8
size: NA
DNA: TGTGCCAGCACCGGGGGACAGAGTTACAATGAGCAGTTCTTC
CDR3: CASTGGQSYNEQFF

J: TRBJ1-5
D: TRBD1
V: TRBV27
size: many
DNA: TGTGCCAGCAGTTTAATTGGGACAGGGGTCGGCAATCAGCCCCAGCATTTT
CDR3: CASSLIGTGVGNQPQHF

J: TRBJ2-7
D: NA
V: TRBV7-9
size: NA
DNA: TGTGCCAGCAGCTTAGTTGACCACGAGCAGTACTTC
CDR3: CASSLVDHEQYF

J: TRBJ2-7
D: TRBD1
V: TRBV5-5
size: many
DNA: TGTGCCAGCAGCATGCCGGGACAGGGGTTCTCCTACGAGCAGTACTTC
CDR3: CASSMPGQGFSYEQYF

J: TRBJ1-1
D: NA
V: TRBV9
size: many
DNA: TGTGCCAGCAGCCCGTGGGGGACGTTGAACACTGAAGCTTTCTTT
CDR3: CASSPWGTLNTEAFF

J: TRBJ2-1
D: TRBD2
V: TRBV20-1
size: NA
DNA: TGCAGTGCTAGAGCGACGGCTGGGGGGGTCGATGAGCAGTTCTTC
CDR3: CSARATAGGVDEQFF

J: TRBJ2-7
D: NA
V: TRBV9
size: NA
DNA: TGTGCCAGCAGCGCGGGTAGCGGAGCCTACGAGCAGTACTTC
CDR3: CASSAGSGAYEQYF

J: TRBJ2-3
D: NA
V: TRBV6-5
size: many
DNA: TGTGCCAGCAGTAAAACGGACAGCACAGATACGCAGTATTTT
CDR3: CASSKTDSTDTQYF

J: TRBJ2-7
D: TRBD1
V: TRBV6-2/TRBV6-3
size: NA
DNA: TGTGCCAGCAGACCACCGGGACAGGGGCAATACGAGCAGTACTTC
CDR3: CASRPPGQGQYEQYF

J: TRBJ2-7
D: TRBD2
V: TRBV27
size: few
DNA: TGTGCCAGCAGTTTATCAGGACTAGCGACCTACGAGCAGTACTTC
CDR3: CASSLSGLATYEQYF

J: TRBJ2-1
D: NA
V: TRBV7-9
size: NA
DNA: TGTGCCAGCAGCTTAGGAGAGAGGATTCGGGGCGACAATGAGCAGTTCTTC
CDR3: CASSLGERIRGDNEQFF

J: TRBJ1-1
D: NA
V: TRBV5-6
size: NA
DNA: TGTGCCAGCAGCGCGGGGGACACTGAAACTTTCTTT
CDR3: CASSAGDTETFF